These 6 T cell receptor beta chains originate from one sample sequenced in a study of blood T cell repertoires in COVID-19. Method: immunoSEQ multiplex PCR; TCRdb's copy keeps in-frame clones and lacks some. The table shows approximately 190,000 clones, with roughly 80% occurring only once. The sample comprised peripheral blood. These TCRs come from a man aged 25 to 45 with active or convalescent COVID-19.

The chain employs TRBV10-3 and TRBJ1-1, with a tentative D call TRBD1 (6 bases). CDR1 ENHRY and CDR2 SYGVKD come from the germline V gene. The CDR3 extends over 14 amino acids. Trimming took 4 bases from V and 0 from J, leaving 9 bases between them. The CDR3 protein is CAISGGQLNTEAFF. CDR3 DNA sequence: TGTGCCATCAGTGGCGGACAGCTGAACACTGAAGCTTTCTTT.

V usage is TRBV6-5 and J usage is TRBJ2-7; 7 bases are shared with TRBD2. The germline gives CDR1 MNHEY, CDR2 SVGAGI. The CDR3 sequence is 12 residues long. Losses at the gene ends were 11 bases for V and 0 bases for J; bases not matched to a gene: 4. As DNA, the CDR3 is TGTGCCGGGGGGGACCCCTCCTACGAGCAGTACTTC. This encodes CAGGDPSYEQYF.

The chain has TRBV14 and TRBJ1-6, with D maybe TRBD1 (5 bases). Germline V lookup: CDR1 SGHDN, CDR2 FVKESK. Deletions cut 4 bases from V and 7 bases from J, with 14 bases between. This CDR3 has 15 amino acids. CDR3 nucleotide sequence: TGTGCCAGCAGCCCAAACAGGCAAGGGAATTCACCCCTCCACTTT. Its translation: CASSPNRQGNSPLHF.

CDR3 sequence: CASRRRTGQVETPYEQYF. In DNA, the CDR3 is TGTGCCAGCAGGAGGCGGACCGGACAGGTGGAAACCCCCTACGAGCAGTACTTC. The V gene is TRBV28, the J gene TRBJ2-7; 7 bases are shared with TRBD1. The CDR3 is made up of 18 amino acids. Germline loops: CDR1 MDHEN, CDR2 SYDVKM. V was clipped by 6 bases and J by 2 bases; unmatched bases: 19.

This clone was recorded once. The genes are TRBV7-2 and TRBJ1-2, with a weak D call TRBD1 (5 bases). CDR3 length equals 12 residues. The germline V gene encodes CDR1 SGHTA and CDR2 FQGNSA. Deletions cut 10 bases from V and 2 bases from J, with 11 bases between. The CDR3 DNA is TGTGCCATCACCAGGGCCAACTATGGCTACACCTTC. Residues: CAITRANYGYTF.

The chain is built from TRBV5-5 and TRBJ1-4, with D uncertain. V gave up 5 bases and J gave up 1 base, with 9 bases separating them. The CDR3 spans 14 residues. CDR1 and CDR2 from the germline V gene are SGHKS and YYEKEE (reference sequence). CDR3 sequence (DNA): TGTGCCAGCAGAGACCGGGTAACTAATGAAAAACTGTTTTTT. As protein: CASRDRVTNEKLFF.